This T cell receptor (beta chain) emerged from a study of circulating and synovial CD4+ cells in juvenile arthritis. Findings and caveats of the study: Traditional Vbeta family usage analysis missed the pathogenic-like versus bulk difference.

The assay was immunoSEQ multiplex PCR, and TCRdb's table has in-frame clones only and misses some. The sample yields some 35,000 clones, nearly 97% seen once. V was pared by 4 bases and J by 0 bases, with 16 bases between. This CDR3 is built from 16 residues. Germline CDR1 is SGHNT and CDR2 is YYREEE (reference sequence). As to this clone: Its antigen is as yet unknown.

The chain has TRBV5-4 and TRBJ2-5; possibly TRBD1 for D (5 bases). The source material was CD4+ T cells from blood. The source of this sequence is a human donor with juvenile idiopathic arthritis. The CDR3 DNA follows: TGTGCCAGCAGCCGGCGCCCCCAGGGATACCAAGAGACCCAGTACTTC. It codes for CASSRRPQGYQETQYF.